This T cell receptor (beta chain) was sequenced in a study of cytomegalovirus exposure and HLA in healthy donors. Study-wide findings and caveats: Cytomegalovirus association was assigned to 170 or so TCR beta chains.

Worth noting for this clone: Its specificity is unknown.

With 60 Vbeta and 13 Jbeta primers, the PCR was carried out. The protocol was immunoSEQ multiplex PCR, while the TCRdb copy is restricted to in-frame clones and leaves out a portion. This repertoire shows about 120,000 clones, around 76% found once; its top ten account for approximately 30%. All donors participated as healthy donors of bone marrow. Sequencing input: PBMCs. The sequence came from a man in his sixties in good health and CMV-seropositive.

CDR3 bases: TGTGCCAGCAGCTATGGGGGGGAGCAAGAGACCCAGTACTTC. Its translation: CASSYGGEQETQYF. The chain has TRBV11-2 and TRBJ2-5; 7 bases map to TRBD2. The CDR3 runs 14 residues. Germline V lookup: CDR1 SGHAT, CDR2 FQNNGV. Trimming at V came to 4 bases and at J to 2 bases, leaving 4 bases not matched to a gene.